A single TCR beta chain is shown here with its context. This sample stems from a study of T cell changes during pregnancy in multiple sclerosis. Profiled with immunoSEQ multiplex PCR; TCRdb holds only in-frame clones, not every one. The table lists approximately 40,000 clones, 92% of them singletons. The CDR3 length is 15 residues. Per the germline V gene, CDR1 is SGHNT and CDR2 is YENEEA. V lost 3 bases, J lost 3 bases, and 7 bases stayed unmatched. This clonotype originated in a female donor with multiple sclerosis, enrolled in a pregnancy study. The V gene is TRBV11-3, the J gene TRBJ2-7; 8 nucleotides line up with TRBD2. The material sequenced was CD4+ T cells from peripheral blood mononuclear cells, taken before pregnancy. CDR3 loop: CASSFGGGPDYEQYF. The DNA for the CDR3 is TGTGCCAGCAGCTTCGGGGGGGGGCCTGACTACGAGCAGTACTTC.